These 27 T cell receptor beta chains share one sample of origin, sequenced in a study of identical twins. TCRdb independently ran MiXCR on the 5' RACE reads; one entry per CDR3 protein. Of hundreds of thousands of distinct CDR3 sequences in the sample, 15% to 20% were seen once. These same records also appear under a second study, on T cells expressing NK-cell markers.

The sample was PBMCs. These receptors all stem from a woman between 18 and 30 years old in good health.

The chain employs TRBV20-1 and TRBJ2-1; 7 bases match TRBD1. The germline gives CDR1 DFQATT, CDR2 SNEGSKA (reference sequence). V lost 5 bases and J lost 0; bases outside the gene matches: 10. The CDR3 contains 16 residues. The CDR3 region has the DNA TGCAGTGCTGGCCGAGGGGGCTCTTACTCCTACAATGAGCAGTTCTTC. This translates into CSAGRGGSYSYNEQFF.

The genes are TRBV5-5 and TRBJ2-7, with D possibly TRBD2 on 5 matching bases. V lost 3 bases to trimming and J lost 6 bases, with 22 bases between them. The V gene's germline CDR1 is SGHKS and CDR2 YYEKEE (reference sequence). The CDR3 spans 16 residues. The CDR3 here is CASSSKGRADAGEQYF. CDR3 bases: TGTGCCAGCAGCTCTAAAGGGCGAGCGGATGCCGGCGAGCAGTACTTC.

The CDR3 nucleotides read TGCAGTGCTAGAGGATCGTTTGGGGGGACCCAGTACTTC. Encoded protein: CSARGSFGGTQYF. V is TRBV20-1 and J is TRBJ2-5, with D perhaps matching TRBD1 or TRBD2 (5 bases each). Trimming left V 1 base short and J 7 bases short, with 13 bases between. CDR1 is DFQATT and CDR2 is SNEGSKA in the germline V gene (reference sequence). The CDR3 sequence is 13 residues long.

The table lists this clonotype with many counts. The CDR3 loop reads CASSYESRPGETQYF. The CDR3 nucleotides are TGTGCCAGCAGTTACGAGTCTCGGCCAGGAGAGACCCAGTACTTC. The chain has TRBV6-5 and TRBJ2-5; D remains unclear. CDR1 and CDR2 from the germline V gene are MNHEY and SVGAGI. CDR3 length equals 15 residues. The germline V and J ends were trimmed by 2 bases and 4 bases, with 14 bases remaining between them.

The table lists this clonotype with a count of one. V gene TRBV11-2 combines with J gene TRBJ2-3; D might be TRBD1 (6 bases). Germline V CDR1 and CDR2: SGHAT, FQNNGV. V was clipped by 2 bases and J by 5 bases, with 11 bases between them. The CDR3 spans 14 residues. This chain's CDR3 is CASSLYREQDTQYF. The CDR3 DNA sequence: TGTGCCAGCAGCTTATACAGGGAACAAGATACGCAGTATTTT.

This chain links TRBV12-3 or TRBV12-4 with TRBJ2-1; TRBD2 aligns across 8 bases. After removal of 7 bases from V and 10 bases from J, the junction contained 12 bases not matched to a gene. This CDR3 spans 14 amino acids. CDR3 DNA sequence: TGTGCCAGCAATAAACGGGAGGGCCTCGGGGAGCAGTTCTTC. As protein: CASNKREGLGEQFF.

This CDR3 reads CSAPSHEGNTEAFF. The CDR3 DNA follows: TGCAGTGCCCCGAGCCATGAGGGGAACACTGAAGCTTTCTTT. The J gene is TRBJ1-1, the V gene TRBV20-1; D gene uncertain. The length of the CDR3 is 14 residues. V lost 6 bases, J lost 1 base, and 15 bases lay in between. In germline, CDR1 is DFQATT, CDR2 SNEGSKA (reference sequence).

The chain uses TRBV9 and TRBJ2-1; D is unclear. Trimming pared 5 bases from V and 4 bases from J, leaving 7 bases between. This CDR3 region has 12 residues. In germline, CDR1 is SGDLS, CDR2 YYNGEE. The CDR3 DNA is TGTGCCAGCAGGTCAGCATACAATGAGCAGTTCTTC. Encoded protein: CASRSAYNEQFF. The entire variable domain, with the rest obtained from reference TRBV9 and TRBJ2-1, is as follows: DSGVTQTPKHLITATGQRVTLRCSPRSGDLSVYWYQQSLDQGLQFLIQYYNGEERAKGNILERFSAQQFPDLHSELNLSSLELGDSALYFCASRSAYNEQFFGPGTRLTVL.

This clonotype was observed a few times. This chain links TRBV9 with TRBJ2-2; no clear D. This CDR3 contains 15 residues. The germline V gene has CDR1 SGDLS and CDR2 YYNGEE. V gave up 0 bases and J gave up 4 bases, with 10 bases separating them. CDR3 amino acids: CASSVALGVTGELFF. The CDR3 DNA follows: TGTGCCAGCAGCGTAGCTCTTGGTGTCACCGGGGAGCTGTTTTTT.

The chain has TRBV7-9 and TRBJ2-1, with 10 bases identical to TRBD2. Germline lookup yields CDR1 SEHNR and CDR2 FQNEAQ (reference sequence). This CDR3 spans 15 amino acids. The V gene end was trimmed by 5 bases and the J gene end by 4 bases; junction bases not matched to a gene: 5. For the CDR3, the DNA is TGTGCCAGCAGCAATCTAGCGGGGGAGTACAATGAGCAGTTCTTC. This encodes CASSNLAGEYNEQFF.

The V and J genes are TRBV29-1 and TRBJ2-1, with D perhaps matching TRBD2 (7 bases). Trimming pared 0 bases from V and 7 bases from J, leaving 10 bases between. CDR3 size: 13 residues. The germline gives CDR1 SQVTM, CDR2 ANQGSEA. The CDR3 spells CSVEEGRGNEQFF. The CDR3, as DNA: TGCAGCGTTGAAGAGGGGAGGGGGAATGAGCAGTTCTTC.

A few counts support this clonotype. V and J are TRBV12-3 or TRBV12-4 and TRBJ2-1; no reliable D call. The CDR3 has 14 residues. V lost 3 bases, J lost 6 bases, and 12 bases lay in between. The CDR3 nucleotides read TGTGCCAGCAGTTTTGCTCCGTTCCGCAATGAGCAGTTCTTC. Its protein product is CASSFAPFRNEQFF.

The chain recombines TRBV6-5 with TRBJ2-7, with 7 bases lining up with TRBD2. V was pared by 4 bases and J by 0 bases, with 12 bases of the junction left unmatched. This CDR3 has 17 residues. The germline V gene encodes CDR1 MNHEY and CDR2 SVGAGI. CDR3 in amino acids: CASSSRGRGESSYEQYF. The CDR3 nucleotides read TGTGCCAGCAGTTCCCGGGGCCGGGGGGAGAGCTCCTACGAGCAGTACTTC.

V usage is TRBV20-1 and J usage is TRBJ2-7; 7 bases are a match to TRBD1. The CDR3 contains 15 residues. The junction had 6 bases not matched to a gene; V was cut back by 0 bases and J by 1 base. Looked up from germline, CDR1 is DFQATT and CDR2 is SNEGSKA (reference sequence). The CDR3 loop is CSARDQGRGSYEQYF. Written as DNA, the CDR3 is TGCAGTGCTAGAGATCAGGGCAGGGGGTCCTACGAGCAGTACTTC.

A few counts support this clonotype. The chain uses TRBV6-2 or TRBV6-3 and TRBJ2-5; D call uncertain. The CDR3 contains 13 residues. The ends were cut back, 2 bases at V and 1 base at J, with 5 bases in the middle. Germline V lookup: CDR1 MNHEY, CDR2 SVGEGT. The CDR3 DNA follows: TGTGCCAGCAGTTACGCCGTCCAAGAGACCCAGTACTTC. Encoded protein: CASSYAVQETQYF.

The rearrangement links TRBV4-1 to TRBJ2-3; D gene uncertain. Per the germline V gene, CDR1 is MGHRA and CDR2 is YSYEKL. This CDR3 has 14 residues. V lost 1 base, J lost 0 bases, and 5 bases lay in between. CDR3 in DNA: TGCGCCAGCAGCCAAGGAACTAGCACAGATACGCAGTATTTT. Protein sequence: CASSQGTSTDTQYF.

Only a few counts were recorded for this clonotype. The genes are TRBV20-1 and TRBJ1-1; D remains ambiguous. Trimming removed 3 bases from V and 8 bases from J, with 19 bases in between. Germline CDR1 reads DFQATT; CDR2 reads SNEGSKA (reference sequence). The CDR3 totals 14 residues. For the CDR3, the DNA is TGCAGTGCTAGTGCAGGACTAACCGTAGGCGAAGCTTTCTTT. This gives the protein CSASAGLTVGEAFF.

This chain connects TRBV20-1 to TRBJ2-1; no reliable D call. Germline V gene lookup returns CDR1 DFQATT and CDR2 SNEGSKA (reference sequence). Deletions cut 3 bases from V and 0 bases from J, with 9 bases between. The CDR3 has 14 amino acids. CDR3 protein: CSASAESSYNEQFF. CDR3 nucleotides: TGCAGTGCTAGTGCGGAAAGCTCCTACAATGAGCAGTTCTTC.

V gene TRBV20-1 combines with J gene TRBJ2-7, with D unclear. V was shortened by 6 bases and J by 5 bases, with 14 bases between the two germline ends. The CDR3 is made up of 12 amino acids. Germline loops: CDR1 DFQATT, CDR2 SNEGSKA (reference sequence). The CDR3 here is CSAVEFSHEQYF. The CDR3 DNA sequence: TGCAGTGCCGTAGAATTTTCCCACGAGCAGTACTTC.

The chain couples TRBV27 to TRBJ1-4; D perhaps matches TRBD1 (5 bases). Germline V CDR1 and CDR2: MNHEY, SMNVEV (reference sequence). Trimming left V 8 bases short and J 8 bases short, with 12 bases between. The CDR3 has 12 residues. The CDR3 sequence: CASAERGEKLFF. The CDR3 nucleotides read TGTGCCAGCGCTGAAAGGGGCGAAAAACTGTTTTTT.

This clonotype was seen a handful of times. The chain combines TRBV12-3 or TRBV12-4 with TRBJ1-1; D remains unclear. V was pared by 6 bases and J by 4 bases, with 12 bases between. This CDR3 is built from 13 residues. The CDR3 DNA is TGTGCCAGCAGCCGACTCGGGATCACTGAAGCTTTCTTT. This codes for CASSRLGITEAFF.

This clonotype appeared a few times. The J gene is TRBJ2-7, the V gene TRBV20-1, with 7 bases lining up with TRBD1. Germline V CDR1 and CDR2: DFQATT, SNEGSKA (reference sequence). This CDR3 has 14 residues. The V and J ends lost 6 bases and 1 base, in that order; junction bases with no gene match: 9. The CDR3 sequence: CSAAQGLESYEQYF. The CDR3, as DNA: TGCAGTGCCGCACAGGGGTTAGAGTCCTACGAGCAGTACTTC.

This clonotype was observed many times. V and J are TRBV12-3 or TRBV12-4 and TRBJ2-1, with no clear D. This CDR3 spans 15 amino acids. Trimming stripped 9 bases from V and 6 bases from J, with 21 bases between. The CDR3 nucleotides read TGTGCCAGTTCTAGGAACTCCTTCGGTAGCAATGAGCAGTTCTTC. Translating it yields CASSRNSFGSNEQFF.

The rearrangement joins TRBV20-1 to TRBJ1-2; no reliable D call. Germline CDR1 reads DFQATT; CDR2 reads SNEGSKA (reference sequence). Trimming stripped 3 bases from V and 3 bases from J, with 8 bases between. CDR3 length: 12 residues. In DNA, the CDR3 is TGCAGTGCTAGGACCCGGGACTATGGCTACACCTTC. This sequence encodes CSARTRDYGYTF.

This clonotype was counted many times. The gene calls are TRBV7-9 and TRBJ2-1; TRBD2 matches 12 bases. Looked up from germline, CDR1 is SEHNR and CDR2 is FQNEAQ (reference sequence). Trimming removed 5 bases from V and 7 bases from J; junction bases left unmatched: 12. The CDR3 sequence is 17 residues long. CDR3 in DNA: TGTGCCAGCAGCATGCCTGTGACTAGCGGGAGTCAGAATGAGCAGTTCTTC. It codes for CASSMPVTSGSQNEQFF.

The chain carries TRBV13 and TRBJ1-1; D unclear. V lost 5 bases, J lost 6 bases, and 13 bases lay in between. CDR1 is PRHDT, CDR2 FYEKMQ, per germline (reference sequence). The CDR3 length is 13 residues. The CDR3 DNA sequence: TGTGCCAGCAGCCATCGACGGCGAGCTGAAGCTTTCTTT. Protein: CASSHRRRAEAFF.

This clonotype has a handful of counts. The chain links TRBV9 to TRBJ1-6, with D maybe TRBD1 (5 bases). The CDR3 contains 13 residues. The V end was cut by 4 bases, the J end by 14 bases, with 16 bases between. The germline CDR1 and CDR2 sequences are SGDLS and YYNGEE. The CDR3 sequence is CASSSGREGALHF. CDR3 nucleotide sequence: TGTGCCAGCAGCTCAGGCAGGGAAGGGGCCCTCCACTTT.